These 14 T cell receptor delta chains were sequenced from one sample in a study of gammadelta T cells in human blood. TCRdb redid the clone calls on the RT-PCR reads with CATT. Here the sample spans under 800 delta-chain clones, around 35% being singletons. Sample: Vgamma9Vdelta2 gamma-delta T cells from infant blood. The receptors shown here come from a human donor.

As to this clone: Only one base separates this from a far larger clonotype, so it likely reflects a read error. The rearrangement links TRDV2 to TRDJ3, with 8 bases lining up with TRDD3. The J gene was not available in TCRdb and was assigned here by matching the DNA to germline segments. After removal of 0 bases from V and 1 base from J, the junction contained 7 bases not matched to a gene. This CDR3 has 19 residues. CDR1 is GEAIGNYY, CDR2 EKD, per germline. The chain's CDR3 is CACDTAGGPRSWDTRQMFF. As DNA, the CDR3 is TGTGCCTGTGACACCGCTGGGGGACCGAGATCCTGGGACACCCGACAGATGTTTTTC.

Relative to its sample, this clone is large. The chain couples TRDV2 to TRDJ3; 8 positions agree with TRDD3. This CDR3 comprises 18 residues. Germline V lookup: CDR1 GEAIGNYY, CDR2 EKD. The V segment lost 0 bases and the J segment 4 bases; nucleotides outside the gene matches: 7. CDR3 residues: CACDTLGDTRWDTRQMFF. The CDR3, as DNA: TGTGCCTGTGACACCTTAGGGGATACAAGGTGGGACACCCGACAGATGTTTTTC.

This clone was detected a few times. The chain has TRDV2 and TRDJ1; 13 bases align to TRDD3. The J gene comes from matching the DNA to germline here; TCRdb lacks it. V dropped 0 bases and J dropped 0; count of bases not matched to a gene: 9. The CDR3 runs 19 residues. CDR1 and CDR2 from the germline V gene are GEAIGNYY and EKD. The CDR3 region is CACDTVLGDTPAYTDKLIF. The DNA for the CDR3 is TGTGCCTGTGACACCGTACTGGGGGATACGCCAGCGTACACCGATAAACTCATCTTT.

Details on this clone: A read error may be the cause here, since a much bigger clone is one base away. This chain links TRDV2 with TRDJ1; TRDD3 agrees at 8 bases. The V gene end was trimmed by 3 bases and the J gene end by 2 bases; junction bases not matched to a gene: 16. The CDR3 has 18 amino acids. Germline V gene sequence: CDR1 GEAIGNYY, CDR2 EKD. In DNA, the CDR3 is TGTGCCTGTGACCAAGTTCCGGGGGATATGCAAAATACCGATAAACTCATCTTT. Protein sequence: CACDQVPGDMQNTDKLIF.

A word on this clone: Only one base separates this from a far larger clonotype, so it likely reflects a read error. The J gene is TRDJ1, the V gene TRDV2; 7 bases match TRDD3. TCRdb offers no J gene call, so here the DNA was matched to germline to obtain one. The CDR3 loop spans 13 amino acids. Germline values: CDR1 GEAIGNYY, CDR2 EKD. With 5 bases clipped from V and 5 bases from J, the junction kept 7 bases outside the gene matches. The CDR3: CACVSALGDKLIF. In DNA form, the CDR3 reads TGTGCCTGTGTAAGTGCACTGGGGGATAAACTCATCTTT.

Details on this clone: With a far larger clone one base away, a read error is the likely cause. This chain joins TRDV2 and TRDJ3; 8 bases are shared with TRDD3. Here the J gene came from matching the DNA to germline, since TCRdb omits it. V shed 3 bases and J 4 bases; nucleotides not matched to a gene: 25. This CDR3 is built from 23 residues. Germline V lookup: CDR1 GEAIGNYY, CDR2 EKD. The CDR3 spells CACDSVGTGGRFDPAWDTRQMFF. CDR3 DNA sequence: TGTGCCTGTGACTCCGTCGGTACTGGGGGTCGATTCGACCCAGCGTGGGACACCCGACAGATGTTTTTC.

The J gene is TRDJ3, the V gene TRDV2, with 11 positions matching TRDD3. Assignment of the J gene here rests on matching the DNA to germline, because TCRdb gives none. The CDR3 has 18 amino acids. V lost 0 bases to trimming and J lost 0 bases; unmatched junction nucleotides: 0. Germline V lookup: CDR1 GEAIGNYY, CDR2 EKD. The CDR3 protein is CACDTTGGYSWDTRQMFF. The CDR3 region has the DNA TGTGCCTGTGACACCACTGGGGGATACTCCTGGGACACCCGACAGATGTTTTTC.

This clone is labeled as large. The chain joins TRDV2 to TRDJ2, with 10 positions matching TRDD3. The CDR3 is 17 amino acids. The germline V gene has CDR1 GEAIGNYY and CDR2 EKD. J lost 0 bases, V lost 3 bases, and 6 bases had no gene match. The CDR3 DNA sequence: TGTGCCTGTGACGTACTGGGGGATGCCTCTTTGACAGCACAACTCTTCTTT. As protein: CACDVLGDASLTAQLFF.

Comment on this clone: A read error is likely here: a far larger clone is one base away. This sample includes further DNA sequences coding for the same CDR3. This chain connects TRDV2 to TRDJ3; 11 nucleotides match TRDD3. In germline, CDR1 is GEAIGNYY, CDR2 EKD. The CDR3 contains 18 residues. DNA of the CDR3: TGTGCTTGTGACACTGGGGGATATGGGTCCTGGGACACCCGACAGATGTTTTTC. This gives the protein CACDTGGYGSWDTRQMFF.

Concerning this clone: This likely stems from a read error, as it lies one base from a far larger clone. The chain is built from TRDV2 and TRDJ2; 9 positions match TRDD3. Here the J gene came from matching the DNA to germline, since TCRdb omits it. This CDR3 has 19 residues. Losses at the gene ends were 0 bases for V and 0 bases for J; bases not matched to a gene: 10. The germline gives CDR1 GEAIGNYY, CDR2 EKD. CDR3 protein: CACDTVSGGIPPLTAQLFF. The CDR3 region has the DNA TGTGCCTGTGACACCGTATCTGGGGGGATACCCCCTTTGACAGCACAACTCTTCTTT.

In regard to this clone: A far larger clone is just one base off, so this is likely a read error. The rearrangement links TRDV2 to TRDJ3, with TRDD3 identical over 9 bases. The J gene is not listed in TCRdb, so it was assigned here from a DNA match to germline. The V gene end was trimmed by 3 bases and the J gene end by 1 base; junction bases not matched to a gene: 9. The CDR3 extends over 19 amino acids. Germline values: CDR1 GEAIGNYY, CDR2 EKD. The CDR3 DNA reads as TGTGCCTGTGACCCACTGGGGGACACAAGGTCCTGGGACACCCGACAGATGTTTTTC. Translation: CACDPLGDTRSWDTRQMFF.

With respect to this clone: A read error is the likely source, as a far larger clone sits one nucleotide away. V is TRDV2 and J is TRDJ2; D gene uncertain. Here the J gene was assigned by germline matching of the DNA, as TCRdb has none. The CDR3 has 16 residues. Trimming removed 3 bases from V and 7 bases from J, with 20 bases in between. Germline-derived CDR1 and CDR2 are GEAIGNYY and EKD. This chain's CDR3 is CACDVLNTPRGAQLFF. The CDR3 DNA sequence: TGTGCCTGTGACGTACTTAACACCCCAAGGGGAGCACAACTCTTCTTT.

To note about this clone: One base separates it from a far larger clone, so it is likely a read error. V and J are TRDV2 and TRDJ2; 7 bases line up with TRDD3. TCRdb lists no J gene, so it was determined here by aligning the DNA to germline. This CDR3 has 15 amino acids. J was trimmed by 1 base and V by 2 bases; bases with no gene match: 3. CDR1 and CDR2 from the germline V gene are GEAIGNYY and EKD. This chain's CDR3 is CACDIMGDLTAQLFF. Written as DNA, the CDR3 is TGTGCCTGTGACATAATGGGGGATTTGACAGCACAACTCTTCTTT.

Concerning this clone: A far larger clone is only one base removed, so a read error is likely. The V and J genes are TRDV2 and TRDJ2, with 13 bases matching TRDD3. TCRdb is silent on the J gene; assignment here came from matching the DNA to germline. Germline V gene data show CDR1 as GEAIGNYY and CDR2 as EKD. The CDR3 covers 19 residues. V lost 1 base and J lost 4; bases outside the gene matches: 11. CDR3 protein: CACDTYWGIRADGTAQLFF. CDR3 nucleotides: TGTGCCTGTGACACTTACTGGGGGATACGCGCCGATGGGACAGCACAACTCTTCTTT.